Following are 27 T cell receptor beta chains from one sample sequenced in a study of blood T cell repertoires in COVID-19. The method was immunoSEQ multiplex PCR; TCRdb's version includes in-frame clones alone and lacks a portion of them. The table records fewer than 90,000 clones, approximately 89% of them present only once. Sequenced: peripheral blood. Receptors were obtained from a man aged 45-65 years with active or convalescent COVID-19.

This clone was recorded once. The gene calls are TRBV6-4 and TRBJ2-1; 7 positions match TRBD1. The CDR3 sequence is 14 residues long. The V segment lost 5 bases and the J segment 7 bases; nucleotides outside the gene matches: 8. Germline lookup yields CDR1 MRHNA and CDR2 SNTAGT. The CDR3 DNA reads TGTGCCAGCAGTCTAGCCGGGACAGAGAATGAGCAGTTCTTC. Amino acids: CASSLAGTENEQFF.

The genes are TRBV10-3 and TRBJ2-1; D might be TRBD2 (6 bases). The V and J ends lost 0 bases and 0 bases respectively, with 6 bases between them. Germline lookup yields CDR1 ENHRY and CDR2 SYGVKD. The CDR3 covers 15 residues. CDR3 in DNA: TGTGCCATCAGTGAGTCGGGGGGCTCCTACAATGAGCAGTTCTTC. It specifies CAISESGGSYNEQFF.

The chain recombines TRBV6-4 with TRBJ1-2; D is unclear. V lost 3 bases to trimming and J lost 7 bases, with 18 bases between them. The CDR3 covers 15 residues. Germline V CDR1 and CDR2: MRHNA, SNTAGT. The DNA of the CDR3 is TGTGCCAGCAGTGAGGGCCGAAACAATTTAGGTGGCTACACCTTC. Its protein is CASSEGRNNLGGYTF.

The chain links TRBV7-2 to TRBJ2-3; a weak D match, TRBD2 (5 bases). The V end was cut by 1 base, the J end by 1 base, with 9 bases between. Germline loops: CDR1 SGHTA, CDR2 FQGNSA. The CDR3 length is 15 residues. CDR3 loop: CASSLDGDRTDTQYF. The CDR3 bases are TGTGCCAGCAGCTTAGACGGGGATCGCACAGATACGCAGTATTTT.

In DNA form, the CDR3 reads TGTGCCAGCAGCGTAGGACAGGGCTCCTACAATGAGCAGTTCTTC. Amino acid sequence: CASSVGQGSYNEQFF. The J gene is TRBJ2-1, the V gene TRBV9; TRBD1 agrees at 7 bases. The trim removed 0 bases at V and 0 bases at J, leaving 0 bases unmatched. The CDR3 sequence is 15 residues long. Germline V gene lookup returns CDR1 SGDLS and CDR2 YYNGEE.

The chain joins TRBV2 to TRBJ1-4; 10 bases are shared with TRBD1. J was trimmed by 8 bases and V by 4 bases; bases with no gene match: 7. CDR1 and CDR2 from the germline V gene are SNHLY and FYNNEI. The length of the CDR3 is 15 residues. CDR3 protein: CASSGTGTGDEKLFF. CDR3 nucleotide sequence: TGTGCCAGCAGTGGAACCGGGACAGGGGACGAAAAACTGTTTTTT.

CDR3 DNA sequence: TGTGCCAGCAGCTTCACAGGGGGCGGCGAGACCCAGTACTTC. Translated, it gives CASSFTGGGETQYF. J is TRBJ2-5 and V is TRBV7-9; TRBD1 matches 9 bases. Germline loops: CDR1 SEHNR, CDR2 FQNEAQ (reference sequence). Trimming at V came to 3 bases and at J to 5 bases, leaving 4 bases not matched to a gene. The CDR3 sequence is 14 residues long.

V is TRBV3-1 (or the pseudogene TRBV3-2) and J is TRBJ2-3; D might be TRBD1 (7 bases). This CDR3 spans 16 amino acids. The germline gives CDR1 LGHDT, CDR2 YNNKEL (reference sequence). Deletions cut 3 bases from V and 5 bases from J, with 18 bases between. The CDR3 is CASSQWGQGGEDTQYF. The CDR3, as DNA: TGTGCCAGCAGCCAGTGGGGCCAGGGGGGAGAAGATACGCAGTATTTT.

The chain links TRBV24-1 to TRBJ2-1; 9 bases agree with TRBD1. The CDR3 loop spans 13 amino acids. The ends lost 10 bases at V and 7 bases at J; junction bases unmatched: 7. Per germline, CDR1 KGHDR and CDR2 SFDVKD. DNA of the CDR3: TGTGCCACTGCACAGGGGGCCAAGAATGAGCAGTTCTTC. It is translated as CATAQGAKNEQFF.

This clone was seen only a few times. The chain combines TRBV19 with TRBJ1-2; D call uncertain. This CDR3 is 15 amino acids long. V was trimmed by 4 bases and J by 4 bases, leaving 16 bases between them. The germline V gene has CDR1 LNHDA and CDR2 SQIVND (reference sequence). This CDR3 is CASSTASPGLYGYTF. CDR3 sequence (DNA): TGTGCCAGTAGTACCGCCTCCCCAGGTCTCTATGGCTACACCTTC.

The chain uses TRBV5-1 and TRBJ2-1; a possible D gene is TRBD2 (6 bases). V was trimmed by 4 bases and J by 10 bases, leaving 21 bases between them. This CDR3 region has 15 residues. CDR1 is SGHRS and CDR2 is YFSETQ in the germline V gene. The CDR3 region has the DNA TGCGCCAGCAGCCCAGTGGGCGGGGTTGTTCGCGAGCAGTTCTTC. Its protein product is CASSPVGGVVREQFF.

This chain uses TRBV5-4 with TRBJ2-5; possible D gene TRBD1, 5 bases. Trimming cost V 1 base and J 2 bases, with 9 bases left between them. The CDR3 is made up of 14 amino acids. Germline lookup yields CDR1 SGHNT and CDR2 YYREEE (reference sequence). CDR3 nucleotides: TGTGCCAGCAGCTTGACGACAGCTCAAGAGACCCAGTACTTC. Translating gives CASSLTTAQETQYF.

The chain links TRBV19 to TRBJ2-1; the match to TRBD2 covers 7 bases. Germline trimming cut 5 bases from V and 9 bases from J; bases unmatched to any gene: 7. Germline loops: CDR1 LNHDA, CDR2 SQIVND (reference sequence). This CDR3 contains 13 residues. The CDR3 loop is CASSFNAGVEQFF. CDR3 coding DNA: TGTGCCAGTAGTTTTAACGCGGGGGTTGAGCAGTTCTTC. Using reference TRBV19 and TRBJ2-1 for the parts outside the CDR3, the full variable domain is DGGITQSPKYLFRKEGQNVTLSCEQNLNHDAMYWYRQDPGQGLRLIYYSQIVNDFQKGDIAEGYSVSREKKESFPLTVTSAQKNPTAFYLCASSFNAGVEQFFGPGTRLTVL.

The chain employs TRBV28 and TRBJ1-2; D possibly corresponds to TRBD1 (6 bases). The CDR3 totals 14 residues. Per germline, CDR1 MDHEN and CDR2 SYDVKM. V shed 5 bases and J shed 4 bases, with 14 bases lying between them. CDR3 sequence reads: CASSVQGSTYGYTF. The CDR3 DNA reads as TGTGCCAGCAGTGTACAGGGTTCCACCTATGGCTACACCTTC.

This chain's CDR3 is CASSSIDSPTDTQYF. As DNA, the CDR3 is TGTGCCAGCAGCTCCATTGACAGCCCCACAGATACGCAGTATTTT. This rearrangement joins TRBV7-9 to TRBJ2-3; TRBD1 might be the D (5 bases). CDR3 length: 15 amino acids. CDR1 is SEHNR, CDR2 FQNEAQ, per germline (reference sequence). V dropped 4 bases and J dropped 2 bases, with 13 bases sitting between them.

The rearrangement uses TRBV5-1 and TRBJ2-5, with TRBD1 as a possible D gene (5 bases). The CDR3 contains 14 residues. Trimming took off 0 bases at V and 2 bases at J, with 8 bases between the two ends. Germline V CDR1 and CDR2: SGHRS, YFSETQ. The DNA for the CDR3 is TGCGCCAGCAGCTTGGCAGGGTCTCAAGAGACCCAGTACTTC. It yields the protein CASSLAGSQETQYF.

The gene calls are TRBV2 and TRBJ1-4; D might be TRBD1 (6 bases). The CDR3 consists of 14 residues. CDR1 is SNHLY and CDR2 is FYNNEI in the germline V gene. V lost 4 bases and J 8 bases, leaving 14 bases between the germline ends. The CDR3 sequence: CASSVGGAMEKLFF. CDR3 bases: TGTGCCAGCAGTGTAGGGGGGGCGATGGAAAAACTGTTTTTT.

V usage is TRBV14 and J usage is TRBJ1-1; weak D call: TRBD1 (6 bases). The V end was cut by 4 bases, the J end by 4 bases, with 13 bases between. CDR3 length: 14 residues. CDR1 SGHDN and CDR2 FVKESK come from the germline V gene. The CDR3 DNA reads as TGTGCCAGCAGCCTAAACCAGGGGTTCACTGAAGCTTTCTTT. This gives the protein CASSLNQGFTEAFF.

The CDR3 sequence is CASSLPTSGGRETQYF. Written as DNA, the CDR3 is TGTGCCAGCAGCCTCCCCACTAGCGGGGGGCGAGAGACCCAGTACTTC. The chain couples TRBV7-6 to TRBJ2-5, with TRBD2 identical over 12 bases. Germline CDR1 and CDR2: SGHVS and FNYEAQ. With 5 bases clipped from V and 4 bases from J, the junction kept 8 bases outside the gene matches. CDR3 length: 16 residues.

The chain combines TRBV10-3 with TRBJ2-1; D ambiguous. The CDR3 contains 14 residues. The germline V gene encodes CDR1 ENHRY and CDR2 SYGVKD. Trimming stripped 0 bases from V and 0 bases from J, with 3 bases between. The CDR3 sequence is CAISESYSYNEQFF. The DNA of the CDR3 is TGTGCCATCAGTGAGTCTTACTCCTACAATGAGCAGTTCTTC.

The V and J genes are TRBV5-1 and TRBJ2-3; TRBD1 agrees at 11 bases. Germline-derived CDR1 and CDR2 are SGHRS and YFSETQ. V lost 7 bases to trimming and J lost 6 bases; unmatched junction nucleotides: 7. CDR3 length: 14 amino acids. The CDR3 sequence is CASGGQGEVDTQYF. The CDR3 DNA reads TGCGCCAGCGGGGGACAGGGGGAGGTGGATACGCAGTATTTT.

This chain links TRBV6-5 with TRBJ2-5; 11 nucleotides agree with TRBD1. The ends lost 5 bases at V and 4 bases at J; junction bases unmatched: 6. This CDR3 contains 15 residues. Germline V lookup: CDR1 MNHEY, CDR2 SVGAGI. DNA of the CDR3: TGTGCCAGCAGTAAAACCGGGACAGGGGGAGAGACCCAGTACTTC. Its protein is CASSKTGTGGETQYF.

The chain joins TRBV4-3 to TRBJ2-5; 8 bases align to TRBD2. Germline V gives CDR1 LGHNA, CDR2 YSLEER. With 1 base clipped from V and 3 bases from J, the junction kept 7 bases outside the gene matches. This CDR3 region has 16 residues. The CDR3 nucleotides read TGCGCCAGCAGCCAAGTGCCCGGGGGGGGAAAAGAGACCCAGTACTTC. As protein: CASSQVPGGGKETQYF.

The V and J genes are TRBV12-3 or TRBV12-4 and TRBJ2-7, with 7 bases matching TRBD1. CDR3 size: 13 residues. Trimming took 7 bases from V and 4 from J; bases not matched to a gene: 7. The CDR3 DNA follows: TGTGCCAGCACAAGACAGGGCGGGTACGAGCAGTACTTC. Translating gives CASTRQGGYEQYF.

This clone showed up just a few times. J is TRBJ2-7 and V is TRBV5-5; 11 nucleotides match TRBD1. The germline gives CDR1 SGHKS, CDR2 YYEKEE (reference sequence). Trimming cost V 6 bases and J 3 bases; bases outside gene matches: 11. CDR3 length: 16 residues. The CDR3 DNA reads as TGTGCCAGCACCCTGATCGGGACAGGGGGGAACTACGAGCAGTACTTC. It translates to CASTLIGTGGNYEQYF.

DNA for the CDR3: TGTGCCAGCAGTTACGCCCCCGGGACAGAGAATGAAAAACTGTTTTTT. Translated, it gives CASSYAPGTENEKLFF. The genes are TRBV6-5 and TRBJ1-4; 7 bases line up with TRBD1. J gave up 5 bases and V 2 bases, and 8 bases lay outside the gene matches. Germline lookup yields CDR1 MNHEY and CDR2 SVGAGI. This CDR3 has 16 amino acids.

This chain links TRBV3-1 (or the pseudogene TRBV3-2) with TRBJ1-6; tentatively, D is TRBD1 (6 bases). Trimming removed 4 bases from V and 13 bases from J, with 20 bases in between. The CDR3 has 15 amino acids. From germline, CDR1 is LGHDT and CDR2 YNNKEL (reference sequence). The CDR3 region has the DNA TGTGCCAGCAGCCCAGGGACCGGGACATCGGCGCCCCTCCACTTT. Translating gives CASSPGTGTSAPLHF.